What follows are 17 T cell receptor beta chains derived from one specimen sequenced in a study of T cells in Graves' hyperthyroidism and ophthalmopathy. Amplification yielded TCR beta CDR3 regions, with RNA transcripts as the source. First-round RT-PCR with HTBI primers amplified the TCR CDR3 region. TCRdb called the multiplex PCR reads again in MiXCR, with one record for every CDR3 protein. The sample includes some 740,000 distinct CDR3 sequences, about 14% of them seen just once. Material for sequencing was blood. Every receptor here comes from a woman aged 18 to 35 with Graves' hyperthyroidism.

As concerns this clonotype: This could be a read error, since a much larger clone is one nucleotide away. The V call is TRBV6-5, the J call TRBJ2-1; unclear D gene. Germline CDR1 MNHEY, CDR2 SVGAGI. The CDR3 length is 13 residues. CDR3 coding DNA: TGTGCCAGCAGTTACCGACCTCACAATGAGCAGCTCTTC. It encodes CASSYRPHNEQLF.

This clonotype was counted only a few times. The J gene is TRBJ2-7, the V gene TRBV11-1; no clear D gene. V was trimmed by 0 bases and J by 3 bases, leaving 12 bases between them. CDR1 and CDR2 (germline): SGHAT, FQDESV (reference sequence). This CDR3 spans 15 amino acids. This CDR3 is CASSLAEAAGYEQYF. The DNA of the CDR3 is TGTGCCAGCAGCTTAGCAGAGGCAGCCGGCTACGAGCAGTACTTC.

The rearrangement joins TRBV4-1 to TRBJ2-7; possibly TRBD1 for D (5 bases). The V end lost 0 bases, the J end lost 4 bases, and 16 bases lay between the germline ends. The CDR3 has 16 residues. Looked up from germline, CDR1 is MGHRA and CDR2 is YSYEKL. For the CDR3, the DNA is TGCGCCAGCAGCCAAGATCAAACAGGCCTAACTTACGAGCAGTACTTC. Its protein product is CASSQDQTGLTYEQYF.

This sequence joins TRBV7-8 and TRBJ2-1, with D possibly matching TRBD2 (5 bases). Trimming shortened V by 7 bases and J by 12 bases, and 22 bases separated the two germline ends. The CDR3 is made up of 14 amino acids. Germline CDR1 SGHVS, CDR2 FQNEAQ. The CDR3 DNA sequence: TGTGCCAGCACCTCAAGCGGCGGACTTGGAGGGCAGTTCTTC. Amino acid sequence: CASTSSGGLGGQFF.

J is TRBJ1-2 and V is TRBV29-1; unclear D gene. Germline CDR1 and CDR2: SQVTM and ANQGSEA. Trimming removed 2 bases from V and 4 bases from J, with 11 bases in between. The CDR3 has 13 residues. CDR3 sequence reads: CSVETPLSYGYTF. CDR3 in DNA: TGCAGCGTTGAAACTCCCCTCTCCTATGGCTACACCTTC.

This clonotype has more than one count but fewer than ten. The V and J genes are TRBV6-1 and TRBJ1-2, with 8 bases matching TRBD1. Trimming cost V 7 bases and J 9 bases; bases outside gene matches: 10. There are 13 residues in the CDR3. Per germline, CDR1 MNHNS and CDR2 SASEGT. The CDR3 DNA is TGTGCCAGCACCGAGCAGGGGGCTAGTCGCTACACCTTC. This encodes CASTEQGASRYTF.

As regards this clonotype: It may be a read error: a sequence one base away is much more abundant. The chain uses TRBV7-9 and TRBJ2-7; TRBD1 aligns across 8 bases. CDR1 and CDR2 (germline): SEHNR, FQNEAQ (reference sequence). This CDR3 region has 14 residues. The V segment lost 5 bases and the J segment 3 bases; nucleotides outside the gene matches: 6. The DNA of the CDR3 is TGTGCCAGCAGCCATCGGGACAGGCACTACGAGCAGTACTTC. Translation gives CASSHRDRHYEQYF.

In this sample, this clonotype turned up a few times. This rearrangement joins TRBV30 to TRBJ1-2; D is undetermined. V lost 5 bases and J lost 8, with 9 bases in between. The germline CDR1 and CDR2 sequences are GTSNPN and SVGIG (reference sequence). CDR3 length equals 10 residues. In DNA, the CDR3 is TGTGCCTGGTACCTTGCGGGCTACACCTTC. This translates into CAWYLAGYTF.

This clonotype was counted many times. The rearrangement uses TRBV7-9 and TRBJ2-3; 9 positions agree with TRBD2. Germline loops: CDR1 SEHNR, CDR2 FQNEAQ (reference sequence). This CDR3 region has 16 residues. Trimming took 5 bases from V and 6 from J; bases not matched to a gene: 12. Here the CDR3 reads CASSPGTSSRRDTQYF. CDR3 nucleotide sequence: TGTGCCAGCAGCCCGGGGACTAGCAGCCGGCGGGATACGCAGTATTTT.

This clonotype has just a few counts. CDR3: CASNQPTGDTQYF. CDR3 nucleotides: TGTGCCAGCAATCAACCCACGGGGGATACGCAGTATTTT. V and J are TRBV6-1 and TRBJ2-3; possibly TRBD2 for D (5 bases). The germline V and J ends were trimmed by 7 bases and 6 bases, with 14 bases remaining between them. The CDR3 contains 13 residues. Germline V CDR1 and CDR2: MNHNS, SASEGT.

This rearrangement joins TRBV20-1 to TRBJ2-5, with 10 positions matching TRBD2. CDR1 and CDR2 from the germline V gene are DFQATT and SNEGSKA (reference sequence). The CDR3 spans 15 residues. The V and J ends lost 1 base and 5 bases, in that order; junction bases with no gene match: 7. The CDR3 DNA follows: TGCAGTGCTAGAGGGGCTAGCGGGAGATCGGAGACCCAGTACTTC. Translating it yields CSARGASGRSETQYF.

This clonotype was recorded at least ten times. The chain is built from TRBV18 and TRBJ1-6, with TRBD1 as a possible D gene (5 bases). The CDR3 is 14 amino acids. Deletions cut 2 bases from V and 5 bases from J, with 7 bases between. Germline lookup yields CDR1 KGHSH and CDR2 LQKENI. For the CDR3, the DNA is TGTGCCAGCTCACCAGGGGGACATAATTCACCCCTCCACTTT. This gives the protein CASSPGGHNSPLHF.

The V and J genes are TRBV12-3 or TRBV12-4 and TRBJ2-1; no definite D call. This CDR3 spans 17 amino acids. Trimming removed 1 base from V and 4 bases from J, with 17 bases in between. CDR3 sequence (DNA): TGTGCCAGCAGTTTAGTCTTTGCCGGAAATTCATACAATGAGCAGTTCTTC. Protein product: CASSLVFAGNSYNEQFF.

This clonotype was found a few times. The chain recombines TRBV20-1 with TRBJ1-2, with 8 bases identical to TRBD1. Trimming at V came to 4 bases and at J to 4 bases, leaving 8 bases not matched to a gene. This CDR3 comprises 14 residues. Germline V gene sequence: CDR1 DFQATT, CDR2 SNEGSKA (reference sequence). The CDR3 nucleotides read TGCAGTGCTACCCACAAGACAGGGGCCTATGGCTACACCTTC. Encoded protein: CSATHKTGAYGYTF.

This sequence joins TRBV12-3 or TRBV12-4 and TRBJ2-3, with TRBD2 matching over 10 bases. The CDR3 totals 15 residues. V was clipped by 5 bases and J by 3 bases; unmatched bases: 5. CDR3 amino acids: CASSPSGRGTDTQYF. In DNA form, the CDR3 reads TGTGCCAGCAGTCCCAGCGGGAGGGGGACAGATACGCAGTATTTT.

This chain uses TRBV2 with TRBJ2-5; the match to TRBD2 covers 9 bases. The V and J ends lost 3 bases and 3 bases, in that order; junction bases with no gene match: 5. CDR3 length: 15 residues. The germline V gene encodes CDR1 SNHLY and CDR2 FYNNEI. CDR3 sequence (DNA): TGTGCCAGCAGTGATAGGTCTAGCGGGGAAGAGACCCAGTACTTC. Translated, it gives CASSDRSSGEETQYF.

This clonotype was observed many times. The J gene is TRBJ2-5, the V gene TRBV7-8; perhaps TRBD2 as D (6 bases). The V gene lost 5 bases and the J gene lost 5 bases, with 18 bases spanning the gap. CDR3 length: 15 amino acids. CDR1 SGHVS and CDR2 FQNEAQ come from the germline V gene. The CDR3 nucleotides read TGTGCCAGCAGCCGTTTTGGCGGGACCCCGGAGACCCAGTACTTC. Its translation: CASSRFGGTPETQYF.